One T cell receptor (beta chain) is described in this entry. Its antigen remains unknown. This specimen belongs to a study of vaccination and CD4 T cells after COVID-19. With the Oncomine TCR Beta short-read assay, DNA from cultured CD4+ T cells was sequenced. Extraction of genomic DNA was performed on cultured CD4+ T cells. TCRdb itself ran the PCR reads through MiXCR, one entry per CDR3 protein. The sample consists of about 19,000 distinct CDR3 sequences, around 42% of them appearing once. Looked up from germline, CDR1 is DFQATT and CDR2 is SNEGSKA (reference sequence). The CDR3 spans 14 residues. V was shortened by 6 bases and J by 3 bases, with 14 bases between the two germline ends. Treatment given: approximately 11-day PBMC culture with coronavirus spike peptide pools or control peptides (ViraFEST assay).

The sequence came from a human donor with COVID-19. The rearrangement uses TRBV20-1 and TRBJ2-2; possibly TRBD1 or TRBD2 for D (5 bases each). Sequenced sample: cultured CD4+ T cells from blood. CDR3 amino acids: CSAPRGVDTGELFF. DNA of the CDR3: TGCAGTGCCCCCCGAGGGGTTGACACCGGGGAGCTGTTTTTT.